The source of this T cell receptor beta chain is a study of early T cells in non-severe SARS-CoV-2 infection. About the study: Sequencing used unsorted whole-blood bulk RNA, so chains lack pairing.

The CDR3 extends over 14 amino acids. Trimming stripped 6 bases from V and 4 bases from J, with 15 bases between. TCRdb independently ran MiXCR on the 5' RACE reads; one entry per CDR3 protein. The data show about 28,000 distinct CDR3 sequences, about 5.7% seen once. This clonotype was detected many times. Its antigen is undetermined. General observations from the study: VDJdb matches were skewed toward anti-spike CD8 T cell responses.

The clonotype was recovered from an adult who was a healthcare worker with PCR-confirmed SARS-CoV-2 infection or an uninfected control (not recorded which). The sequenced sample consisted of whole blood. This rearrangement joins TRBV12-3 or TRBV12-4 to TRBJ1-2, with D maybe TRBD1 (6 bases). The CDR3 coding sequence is TGTGCCAGCAGCCCGGGGGCCAAAATCTATGGCTACACCTTC. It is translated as CASSPGAKIYGYTF.